The rows below give T cell receptor beta chains drawn from one sample of a study of OX40 agonist ivuxolimab in advanced cancers. The table came from immunoSEQ multiplex PCR; TCRdb's copy has only in-frame clones and leaves some out. Altogether 75,000 to 100,000 clones are present, roughly 80% being singletons, with the ten largest covering about 5.5%. The sample in question was CD4+ or CD8+ T cells sorted from blood, obtained in a trial of the OX40 agonist ivuxolimab. Receptors were obtained from an adult with an advanced solid tumor such as melanoma, head and neck, liver or kidney cancer. CDR3s include the opening cysteine and the closing phenylalanine or tryptophan. D genes are given only for firm matches. Part of the rows lack a size; the others show once, few, many or a class for expanded clones.

j_call,d_call,clone_size,v_call,cdr3_aa,cdr3_nt
TRBJ2-7,TRBD2,NA,TRBV5-4,CASSLQAGGLLEQYF,TGTGCCAGCAGCTTACAAGCGGGGGGGCTCCTCGAGCAGTACTTC
TRBJ2-4,NA,NA,TRBV5-6,CASSPTGSENIQYF,TGTGCCAGCAGCCCTACAGGGAGCGAAAACATTCAGTACTTC
TRBJ2-1,TRBD1,NA,TRBV14,CASSLPGQGFYEQFF,TGTGCCAGCAGCCTACCGGGACAGGGGTTCTATGAGCAGTTCTTC
TRBJ2-2,NA,NA,TRBV5-6,CASSLEGPGELFF,TGTGCCAGCAGCTTGGAAGGTCCCGGGGAGCTGTTTTTT
TRBJ2-7,TRBD1,NA,TRBV7-9,CASSDNTGTGGNEQYF,TGTGCCAGCAGCGATAACACCGGGACAGGGGGTAACGAGCAGTACTTC
TRBJ1-4,NA,NA,TRBV5-1,CASSLAGVATNEKLFF,TGCGCCAGCAGCTTGGCCGGTGTTGCAACTAATGAAAAACTGTTTTTT
TRBJ2-3,TRBD2,NA,TRBV2,CAATSGGTTDTQYF,TGTGCCGCGACTAGCGGGGGTACCACAGATACGCAGTATTTT
TRBJ2-7,NA,NA,TRBV7-2,CASSLSTYEQYF,TGTGCCAGCAGCTTATCTACCTACGAGCAGTACTTC
TRBJ1-2,TRBD1,few,TRBV27,CASSLWQGASGYTF,TGTGCCAGCAGTTTGTGGCAGGGGGCCTCTGGCTACACCTTC
TRBJ1-4,TRBD1,NA,TRBV30,CAWSVQGGGKLFF,TGTGCCTGGAGTGTACAGGGGGGTGGGAAACTGTTTTTT
TRBJ1-4,NA,NA,TRBV10-3,CATKPGGFGEKLFF,TGTGCCACCAAGCCTGGTGGCTTCGGGGAAAAACTGTTTTTT
TRBJ2-5,NA,NA,TRBV5-1,CASSPGSVQETQYF,TGCGCCAGCAGCCCGGGGTCGGTACAGGAGACCCAGTACTTC
TRBJ2-1,NA,few,TRBV20-1,CSPIDNNEQFF,TGCAGTCCGATAGACAACAATGAGCAGTTCTTC
TRBJ2-7,NA,NA,TRBV9,CASSVGSEQYF,TGTGCCAGCAGCGTAGGTTCCGAGCAGTACTTC
TRBJ2-7,NA,NA,TRBV7-9,CASSKGLGTYYEQYF,TGTGCCAGCAGCAAGGGGTTGGGAACGTACTACGAGCAGTACTTC
TRBJ1-1,NA,NA,TRBV29-1,CSVVGRAGQQGRTEAFF,TGCAGCGTTGTCGGGAGGGCAGGTCAACAAGGTAGGACTGAAGCTTTCTTT
TRBJ1-2,TRBD1,NA,TRBV6-5,CASSRTTGVHGYTF,TGTGCCAGCAGCCGAACTACAGGGGTACATGGCTACACCTTC
TRBJ1-3,NA,NA,TRBV30,CAWSVQFGNTIYF,TGTGCCTGGAGTGTACAATTTGGAAACACCATATATTTT
TRBJ1-6,TRBD1,few,TRBV5-6,CASSLGTGVATGNSPLHF,TGTGCCAGCAGCTTGGGGACAGGGGTAGCGACGGGAAATTCACCCCTCCACTTT
TRBJ2-5,TRBD2,NA,TRBV9,CASSAGRLAQETQYF,TGTGCCAGCAGCGCCGGGCGACTAGCGCAAGAGACCCAGTACTTC
TRBJ2-1,TRBD2,NA,TRBV10-3,CAISESGLERYNEQFF,TGTGCCATCAGTGAGTCCGGACTAGAGAGGTACAATGAGCAGTTCTTC
TRBJ1-4,TRBD1,NA,TRBV27,CASSLSGTGGEKLFF,TGTGCCAGCAGTTTATCCGGGACAGGGGGTGAAAAACTGTTTTTT
TRBJ1-2,NA,NA,TRBV7-2,CASSLTRQYGYTF,TGTGCCAGCAGCTTAACTCGCCAGTATGGCTACACCTTC
TRBJ2-6,NA,NA,TRBV30,CAWSGGSGANVLTF,TGTGCCTGGAGTGGGGGCTCTGGGGCCAACGTCCTGACTTTC
TRBJ1-2,TRBD1,NA,TRBV5-6,CASSWDRDYYGYTF,TGTGCCAGCAGTTGGGACAGGGACTACTATGGCTACACCTTC
TRBJ1-5,NA,NA,TRBV5-1,CASSFGANSNQPQHF,TGCGCCAGCAGCTTCGGGGCTAATAGCAATCAGCCCCAGCATTTT
TRBJ2-3,NA,NA,TRBV19,CASRTVTSTDTQYF,TGTGCCAGTAGGACTGTGACTAGCACAGATACGCAGTATTTT
TRBJ2-4,NA,NA,TRBV5-1,CASSLEGAKNIQYF,TGCGCCAGCAGCTTGGAAGGAGCCAAAAACATTCAGTACTTC
TRBJ1-2,NA,few,TRBV7-2,CASSSHNGYTF,TGTGCCAGCAGCTCCCACAATGGCTACACCTTC
TRBJ2-3,NA,NA,TRBV27,CASNRLGLTSTDTQYF,TGTGCCAGCAACCGACTGGGGCTAACGAGCACAGATACGCAGTATTTT
TRBJ1-3,NA,NA,TRBV9,CASSSTASGNTIYF,TGTGCCAGCAGCTCGACAGCTTCTGGAAACACCATATATTTT
TRBJ1-1,TRBD1,once,TRBV30,CAWSGFRTGLNTEAFF,TGTGCCTGGAGTGGGTTTCGGACAGGCCTGAACACTGAAGCTTTCTTT
TRBJ2-7,TRBD1,once,TRBV30,CAWKRTGGDEQYF,TGTGCCTGGAAGAGGACAGGGGGCGACGAGCAGTACTTC
TRBJ2-3,NA,NA,TRBV29-1,CSGGAASTDTQYF,TGCAGCGGCGGCGCGGCTAGCACAGATACGCAGTATTTT
TRBJ2-5,NA,NA,TRBV20-1,CSAGQQETQYF,TGCAGTGCCGGACAGCAAGAGACCCAGTACTTC
TRBJ1-1,NA,NA,TRBV7-6,CASSLKDGSTEAFF,TGTGCCAGCAGCTTAAAGGACGGATCCACTGAAGCTTTCTTT
TRBJ1-2,NA,NA,TRBV5-6,CASSLAVQNYGYTF,TGTGCCAGCAGCTTGGCAGTACAAAACTATGGCTACACCTTC